These 18 T cell receptor beta chains share one sample of origin, sequenced in a study of T-cell memory formation after mild COVID-19. TCRdb reanalysed the 5' RACE reads using MiXCR and keeps one entry per CDR3 protein. The repertoire holds about 430,000 distinct CDR3 sequences, about 20% seen once, with about a fifth in the top ten. Sequencing was performed on PBMCs or a T cell subset sorted from them (not recorded which). These receptors were collected from a young man who had mild COVID-19 (a few samples of this study predate the infection). Cell type and time point are not known.

The gene calls are TRBV11-2 and TRBJ1-1; 7 bases match TRBD1. The CDR3 has 15 amino acids. Looked up from germline, CDR1 is SGHAT and CDR2 is FQNNGV. V lost 2 bases, J lost 0 bases, and 3 bases stayed unmatched. CDR3 protein: CASSLPQGLNTEAFF. The CDR3 coding sequence is TGTGCCAGCAGCTTACCACAGGGGTTGAACACTGAAGCTTTCTTT.

This clonotype has only a few counts. The rearrangement links TRBV7-9 to TRBJ1-1, with 8 bases identical to TRBD1. V was pared by 1 base and J by 0 bases, with 13 bases of the junction left unmatched. This CDR3 spans 19 amino acids. Per the germline V gene, CDR1 is SEHNR and CDR2 is FQNEAQ (reference sequence). The CDR3 spells CASSLVRLTGALMNTEAFF. For the CDR3, the DNA is TGTGCCAGCAGCTTAGTAAGGTTGACAGGGGCCCTCATGAACACTGAAGCTTTCTTT.

This sequence joins TRBV4-3 and TRBJ1-2; D is unclear. Trimming cost V 3 bases and J 4 bases, with 9 bases left between them. CDR1 and CDR2 from the germline V gene are LGHNA and YSLEER. This CDR3 contains 13 residues. CDR3 DNA sequence: TGCGCCAGCAGCCACGATGGGTCCTATGGCTACACCTTC. This gives the protein CASSHDGSYGYTF.

This clonotype was counted only a few times. The chain joins TRBV5-1 to TRBJ1-2; D is uncertain. The V end lost 7 bases, the J end lost 2 bases, and 15 bases lay between the germline ends. CDR3 length: 14 amino acids. Germline V gene data show CDR1 as SGHRS and CDR2 as YFSETQ. CDR3: CASAPQGLNYGYTF. CDR3 coding DNA: TGCGCCAGCGCGCCCCAAGGGCTCAACTATGGCTACACCTTC.

A few counts support this clonotype. The chain couples TRBV7-9 to TRBJ2-7, with D maybe TRBD1 (5 bases). Trimming cost V 5 bases and J 3 bases, with 11 bases left between them. The germline gives CDR1 SEHNR, CDR2 FQNEAQ (reference sequence). This CDR3 region has 13 residues. In nucleotides, the CDR3 is TGTGCCAGCAGCCCCCAGGGTTTCTACGAGCAGTACTTC. Translated: CASSPQGFYEQYF. Combining the CDR3 with reference TRBV7-9 and TRBJ2-7 gives the whole variable domain DTGVSQNPRHKITKRGQNVTFRCDPISEHNRLYWYRQTLGQGPEFLTYFQNEAQLEKSRLLSDRFSAERPKGSFSTLEIQRTEQGDSAMYLCASSPQGFYEQYFGPGTRLTVT.

The table lists this clonotype with a few counts. This chain joins TRBV6-5 and TRBJ1-1; 9 bases fit TRBD1. V was pared by 4 bases and J by 4 bases, with 4 bases of the junction left unmatched. This CDR3 is built from 14 residues. In germline, CDR1 is MNHEY, CDR2 SVGAGI. The CDR3 loop is CASSSNRGPTEAFF. In nucleotides, the CDR3 is TGTGCCAGCAGTTCAAACAGGGGGCCCACTGAAGCTTTCTTT.

The genes are TRBV20-1 and TRBJ2-3; TRBD1 aligns across 8 bases. The CDR3 extends over 16 amino acids. CDR1 and CDR2 from the germline V gene are DFQATT and SNEGSKA (reference sequence). The junction had 7 bases not matched to a gene; V was cut back by 2 bases and J by 0 bases. The CDR3 region has the DNA TGCAGTGCTAGAACAGCCACAGGGGGAAGCACAGATACGCAGTATTTT. It yields the protein CSARTATGGSTDTQYF.

This clonotype came up a few times. This chain uses TRBV5-1 with TRBJ2-5, with 7 bases identical to TRBD1. Germline V gene data show CDR1 as SGHRS and CDR2 as YFSETQ. V lost 3 bases to trimming and J lost 2 bases; unmatched junction nucleotides: 7. This CDR3 spans 15 amino acids. The CDR3 spells CASSWTTGIQETQYF. The CDR3 bases are TGCGCCAGCAGCTGGACGACAGGGATTCAAGAGACCCAGTACTTC.

This clonotype came up a few times. The CDR3 spells CASSVDRGFSGTDTQYF. Written as DNA, the CDR3 is TGTGCCAGCAGCGTGGACAGGGGGTTCTCTGGCACAGATACGCAGTATTTT. This chain links TRBV9 with TRBJ2-3; 10 nucleotides match TRBD1. The J segment lost 1 base and the V segment lost 2 bases, leaving 7 bases of the junction unmatched. The length of the CDR3 is 17 residues. Germline CDR1 reads SGDLS; CDR2 reads YYNGEE.

This chain joins TRBV5-1 and TRBJ2-7; 8 bases align to TRBD1. Trimming removed 4 bases from V and 0 bases from J; junction bases left unmatched: 6. Germline V gene data show CDR1 as SGHRS and CDR2 as YFSETQ. The CDR3 is made up of 15 amino acids. CDR3 region: CASSPGGLSSYEQYF. For the CDR3, the DNA is TGCGCCAGCAGCCCAGGGGGCCTTAGCTCCTACGAGCAGTACTTC.

The chain combines TRBV6-1 with TRBJ2-7; D gene uncertain. The germline V gene encodes CDR1 MNHNS and CDR2 SASEGT. The CDR3 is 8 residues long. In DNA form, the CDR3 reads TGTGCCAGCGGTGAGCAGTACGTC. Encoded protein: CASGEQYV.

The CDR3 DNA reads as TGTGCCAGCAGCTTTTACCCTATCCCGGCGGGGGCCAAAAACATTCAGTACTTC. This codes for CASSFYPIPAGAKNIQYF. V usage is TRBV7-2 and J usage is TRBJ2-4, with D maybe TRBD2 (6 bases). The CDR3 covers 18 residues. V was cut by 3 bases and J by 1 base, with 19 bases left in between. Germline V gene data show CDR1 as SGHTA and CDR2 as FQGNSA.

The V and J genes are TRBV4-3 and TRBJ2-6; 9 nucleotides match TRBD1. Trimming at V came to 1 base and at J to 0 bases, leaving 4 bases not matched to a gene. Germline V gene sequence: CDR1 LGHNA, CDR2 YSLEER. This CDR3 comprises 18 residues. The CDR3: CASSQGQGGFSGANVLTF. The CDR3 DNA follows: TGCGCCAGCAGCCAAGGACAGGGGGGATTCTCTGGGGCCAACGTCCTGACTTTC.

There are a few counts of this clonotype. This rearrangement joins TRBV28 to TRBJ2-7; 7 bases line up with TRBD1. Per germline, CDR1 MDHEN and CDR2 SYDVKM. V trimming: 2 bases; J trimming: 2 bases; junction bases outside the gene matches: 0. The CDR3 has 13 residues. The CDR3 here is CASSLDRAYEQYV. For the CDR3, the DNA is TGTGCCAGCAGTTTAGACAGGGCCTACGAGCAGTACGTC.

This chain uses TRBV20-1 with TRBJ2-7; 11 nucleotides line up with TRBD2. The trim removed 5 bases at V and 3 bases at J, leaving 3 bases unmatched. From germline, CDR1 is DFQATT and CDR2 SNEGSKA (reference sequence). CDR3 size: 13 residues. CDR3: CSAPSGGLYEQYF. CDR3 DNA: TGCAGTGCTCCTAGCGGGGGGCTCTACGAGCAGTACTTC.

A single count supports this clonotype. The chain recombines TRBV10-3 with TRBJ2-1; D gene unclear. Trimming took off 7 bases at V and 10 bases at J, with 11 bases between the two ends. CDR1 is ENHRY and CDR2 is SYGVKD in the germline V gene. This CDR3 is built from 11 residues. The CDR3, as DNA: TGTGCCATCATGGGTGTAAACGAGCAGTTCTTC. Encoded protein: CAIMGVNEQFF.

The V and J genes are TRBV4-1 and TRBJ2-7; D possibly corresponds to TRBD1 (7 bases). V was pared by 5 bases and J by 4 bases, with 15 bases between. CDR3 size: 14 residues. Germline CDR1 is MGHRA and CDR2 is YSYEKL. The CDR3 protein is CASSSQTGRYEQYF. CDR3 DNA sequence: TGCGCCAGCAGCTCCCAGACAGGGAGGTACGAGCAGTACTTC.

This rearrangement joins TRBV7-2 to TRBJ2-5, with TRBD2 matching 14 bases. The germline CDR1 and CDR2 sequences are SGHTA and FQGNSA. V dropped 5 bases and J dropped 4; count of bases not matched to a gene: 9. The CDR3 totals 17 residues. CDR3 protein: CASSRGTSGGGRETQYF. The DNA for the CDR3 is TGTGCCAGCAGCAGAGGGACTAGCGGGGGAGGTAGAGAGACCCAGTACTTC.